This T cell receptor beta chain was recorded in a study of type 1 regulatory T cells. At the level of the study: This in vitro CD4 product, T-allo10, is enriched for Tr1 cells and alloantigen-specific.

CDR3 length: 13 amino acids. V was cut by 4 bases and J by 5 bases, with 11 bases left in between. Germline assignment: CDR1 SNHLY and CDR2 FYNNEI. TCRdb redid the calling of the reads with MiXCR, one entry per CDR3 protein. This sample has roughly 71,000 distinct CDR3 sequences, with roughly 60% found just once. About this clonotype: Its cognate antigen is unknown.

Sequencing was performed on cultured T cells, either the whole culture or a sorted T cell fraction (not recorded which). The sample's subset: Tr1-enriched cell product generated in vitro against host alloantigens. The sequence was obtained from a human donor in good health. This chain joins TRBV2 and TRBJ2-5; no definite D call. The CDR3 loop is CASSARWVETQYF. The CDR3 DNA sequence: TGTGCCAGCAGTGCGAGATGGGTGGAGACCCAGTACTTC.